This T cell receptor beta chain was captured in a study of blood T cell repertoires in COVID-19 (dated by TCRdb to the early 2020s). For the study in its entirety: Collaborator samples came from the United States, Italy and Spain and covered acute and convalescent phases of COVID-19. Samples came from the ongoing ImmuneRACE study (first 160 participants) plus 1,254 subjects from 6 global collaborators. The material from the prospective study consisted of cDNA or gDNA derived from T cells, B-cell-depleted T cells, or PBMCs. Nearly every sample came with metadata listing a de-identified subject ID, COVID-19 status, age in years and sex. Where available, HLA class I and class II types were obtained from metadata supplied by the sample provider rather than from assay-based typing. The repertoires were released in a freely available public database intended as a resource for research on the immune response to SARS-CoV-2. Subjects who had been exposed to COVID-19, were actively infected with it, or had recovered from it provided the deeply sampled blood TCRbeta repertoires that made up the dataset. Study-level results and caveats: The quantity of clinical and demographic metadata differed by source and by participant and was supplied without curation.

In Seattle, one collaborating source enrolled patients while the infection was active and tracked those patients longitudinally over the course of disease. Collaborating institutions collected whole blood in K2EDTA tubes following their own protocols. For TCRbeta analysis, collaborators shipped samples in one of three forms: frozen whole blood, isolated PBMCs, or DNA extracted from either of those sample types. TCRbeta CDR3 regions were amplified from genomic DNA using the immunoSEQ Assay, a bias-controlled multiplex PCR. The study's processing was this. The number of nucleated cells in each sample was estimated from the amplification of reference gene primers within the assay. Sequence reads were collapsed and filtered to measure the absolute abundance of every unique TCRbeta CDR3 rearrangement. For each sample, productive Simpson clonality was calculated by taking the square root of Simpson's diversity index across productive rearrangements. TCRdb's version of the immuneACCESS table is confined to in-frame rearrangements and falls short of the full clone set. An unresolved V gene accounts for under half of the shortfall where checked; the remainder is of unknown origin. V and J calls and clone size are copied from that table; D and trimming were computed from the DNA. The sample includes 350,000 or so clones, with around 89% observed a single time. Clones ranked in the top ten supply under 2% of the sample.

To note about this clone: The antigen it recognizes is unknown. One base away there is no much larger clone; base qualities are not given.

Trimming takes 6 bases off V and 4 bases off J; junction bases not matched to a gene: 4. Looking up the germline V gene yields CDR1 MNHEY and CDR2 SVGAGI. Reading from cysteine to phenylalanine, the CDR3 counts 14 amino acids. Left in the record is the CDR3 DNA by itself, 42 bases read in frame from the first base. The sequence derives from a woman aged 25 to 39 with COVID-19, enrolled during active disease. The V and J segments used are TRBV6-5 and TRBJ1-3, with 9 middle bases fitting TRBD1. The source material was peripheral blood. At the DNA level, the sequence is TGTGCCAGCAGACGGGACAGGGTGGGAAACACCATATATTTT. This codes for CASRRDRVGNTIYF.